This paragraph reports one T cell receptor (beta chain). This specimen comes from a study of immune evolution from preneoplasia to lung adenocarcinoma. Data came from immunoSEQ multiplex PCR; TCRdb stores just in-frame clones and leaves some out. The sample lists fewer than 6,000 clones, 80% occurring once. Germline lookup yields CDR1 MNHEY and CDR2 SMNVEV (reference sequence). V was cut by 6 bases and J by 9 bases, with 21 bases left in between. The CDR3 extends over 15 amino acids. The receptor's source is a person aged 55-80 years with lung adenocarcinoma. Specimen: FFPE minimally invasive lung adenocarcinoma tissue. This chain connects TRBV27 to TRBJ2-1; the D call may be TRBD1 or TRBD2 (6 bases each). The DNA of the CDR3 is TGTGCCAGCAGCCTATCGTGGGGGGCTAGGAGTGAGCAGTTCTTC. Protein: CASSLSWGARSEQFF.